Here is one TCR beta chain with its context. Some clones are missing from TCRdb's copy, which holds only in-frame ones; the method was immunoSEQ multiplex PCR. The sample shows approximately 53,000 clones, roughly 80% of them seen only once. The data derive from a study of blood T cell repertoires in COVID-19. About the research overall: Acute and convalescent COVID-19 samples came from the United States, Italy and Spain. Sample material is recorded as cDNA or gDNA derived from T cells, B-cell-depleted T cells, or PBMCs.

Trimming took off 3 bases at V and 1 base at J, with 12 bases between the two ends. This CDR3 is built from 15 residues. Germline CDR1 reads SGHTA; CDR2 reads FQGNSA. The material sequenced was PBMCs or T cells enriched from blood (not recorded which). This chain links TRBV7-2 with TRBJ1-1; D possibly corresponds to TRBD1 (5 bases). The clonotype originates from a woman aged 45-65 years with acute COVID-19. This chain's CDR3 is CASSFPGSRNTEAFF. The CDR3, as DNA: TGTGCCAGCAGCTTCCCAGGGTCGCGGAACACTGAAGCTTTCTTT.